The clone carrying this T cell receptor beta chain occurred once. The data are from a study of OX40 agonist ivuxolimab in advanced cancers. Generated by immunoSEQ multiplex PCR, the TCRdb table keeps only in-frame clones and is missing some. Here the sample spans some 86,000 clones, 90% to 95% being singletons. Germline assignment: CDR1 SGHAT and CDR2 FQNNGV. V was cut by 5 bases and J by 4 bases, with 15 bases left in between. CDR3 length: 15 residues. The material was CD4+ or CD8+ T cells sorted from blood, obtained in a trial of the OX40 agonist ivuxolimab. This TCR derives from an adult with an advanced solid tumor such as melanoma, head and neck, liver or kidney cancer. The chain joins TRBV11-2 to TRBJ2-1; D may be TRBD1 (6 bases). CDR3: CASSRRLGQYNEQFF. CDR3 sequence (DNA): TGTGCCAGCAGCCGGCGGCTCGGACAGTACAATGAGCAGTTCTTC.